Shown below are 17 T cell receptor beta chains from a single sample sequenced in a study of OX40 agonist ivuxolimab in advanced cancers. The table came from immunoSEQ multiplex PCR; TCRdb's copy has only in-frame clones and leaves some out. Of under 85,000 clones listed, roughly 87% are singletons. The sequenced sample was CD4+ or CD8+ T cells sorted from blood, obtained in a trial of the OX40 agonist ivuxolimab. The receptors here all came from an adult with an advanced solid tumor such as melanoma, head and neck, liver or kidney cancer.

The J gene is TRBJ2-7, the V gene TRBV28; the D gene could be TRBD1 or TRBD2 (5 bases each). The CDR3 sequence is 19 residues long. The germline CDR1 and CDR2 sequences are MDHEN and SYDVKM. V lost 0 bases and J 4 bases, leaving 25 bases between the germline ends. The CDR3 region has the DNA TGTGCCAGCAGTTTATGGGGATTAGGGACGCGCCCTGTGTTGTACGAGCAGTACTTC. Encoded protein: CASSLWGLGTRPVLYEQYF.

This rearrangement joins TRBV6-6 to TRBJ1-5; D not resolved. The germline V and J ends were trimmed by 6 bases and 9 bases, with 18 bases remaining between them. CDR1 and CDR2 (germline): MNHNY, SVGAGI (reference sequence). The length of the CDR3 is 14 residues. CDR3 in amino acids: CASSYGRSLWPQHF. CDR3 DNA: TGTGCCAGCAGCTACGGACGGTCTTTGTGGCCCCAGCATTTT.

In its sample, this clone was seen once. The chain joins TRBV2 to TRBJ2-1; D call uncertain. V lost 6 bases, J lost 13 bases, and 13 bases lay in between. Germline values: CDR1 SNHLY, CDR2 FYNNEI. This CDR3 has 11 residues. CDR3 in amino acids: CASRDGVHQFF. The CDR3 DNA is TGTGCCAGCAGGGATGGGGTCCATCAGTTCTTC.

The gene calls are TRBV6-5 and TRBJ2-7; D might be TRBD1 or TRBD2, each matching 5 bases. The V and J ends lost 7 bases and 2 bases respectively, with 12 bases between them. Germline V gene data show CDR1 as MNHEY and CDR2 as SVGAGI. This CDR3 has 13 residues. The CDR3, as DNA: TGTGCCAGCAAAGGGGACCCTCCCTACGAGCAGTACTTC. The encoded protein is CASKGDPPYEQYF.

The chain has TRBV2 and TRBJ1-5, with D unclear. CDR3 size: 13 residues. Germline CDR1 reads SNHLY; CDR2 reads FYNNEI. Trimming cost V 4 bases and J 10 bases, with 14 bases left between them. The CDR3, as DNA: TGTGCCAGCAGTGGAGAAACAGTAGTTCCCCAGCATTTT. Amino acids: CASSGETVVPQHF.

The chain has TRBV29-1 and TRBJ2-7; maybe TRBD1 (8 bases). Germline-derived CDR1 and CDR2 are SQVTM and ANQGSEA. The CDR3 consists of 13 residues. Trimming took 6 bases from V and 7 from J, leaving 19 bases between them. The CDR3 sequence: CSVVHGQGGEQYF. Written as DNA, the CDR3 is TGCAGCGTCGTACATGGACAGGGAGGGGAGCAGTACTTC.

This clone has a single count. V usage is TRBV5-4 and J usage is TRBJ1-1, with D perhaps matching TRBD1 (5 bases). The germline V gene encodes CDR1 SGHNT and CDR2 YYREEE (reference sequence). This CDR3 has 12 residues. V lost 1 base and J 10 bases, leaving 11 bases between the germline ends. In DNA, the CDR3 is TGTGCCAGCAGCTTGCGGGGCAATCCAGCTTTCTTT. Encoded protein: CASSLRGNPAFF. Full variable domain (rest looked up from reference TRBV5-4 and TRBJ1-1): ETGVTQSPTHLIKTRGQQVTLRCSSQSGHNTVSWYQQALGQGPQFIFQYYREEENGRGNFPPRFSGLQFPNYSSELNVNALELDDSALYLCASSLRGNPAFFGQGTRLTVV.

This rearrangement joins TRBV5-1 to TRBJ2-3; 8 bases line up with TRBD1. The CDR3 consists of 13 residues. Trimming cost V 2 bases and J 6 bases; bases outside gene matches: 2. The V gene's germline CDR1 is SGHRS and CDR2 YFSETQ. The CDR3 here is CASSFRQGDTQYF. The CDR3 region has the DNA TGCGCCAGCAGCTTTAGACAGGGGGATACGCAGTATTTT.

The gene calls are TRBV27 and TRBJ1-2; D remains ambiguous. This CDR3 is 13 amino acids long. Germline V gene sequence: CDR1 MNHEY, CDR2 SMNVEV (reference sequence). V was trimmed by 4 bases and J by 5 bases, leaving 11 bases between them. The CDR3 here is CASSSAGRYGYTF. CDR3 DNA sequence: TGTGCCAGCAGTTCCGCGGGGAGGTATGGCTACACCTTC.

J is TRBJ2-2 and V is TRBV12-5, with D maybe TRBD2 (6 bases). The CDR3 length is 15 residues. Germline V CDR1 and CDR2: LGHNT, FRNRAP. Trimming removed 6 bases from V and 4 bases from J, with 15 bases in between. CDR3 in amino acids: CASGPGGAGTGELFF. The CDR3 region has the DNA TGTGCTAGTGGGCCCGGGGGAGCGGGCACCGGGGAGCTGTTTTTT.

Concerning this clone itself: The junction shows a germline mismatch at one end, possibly a read error. The rearrangement joins TRBV30 to TRBJ1-3; unclear D gene. Germline CDR1 is GTSNPN and CDR2 is SVGIG (reference sequence). CDR3 length: 13 amino acids. The DNA of the CDR3 is TGTGCCTGGAGTAAAGGATTGGGAGACACCGTATACTTT. It yields the protein CAWSKGLGDTVYF.

The V call is TRBV28, the J call TRBJ1-5, with TRBD1 matching 8 bases. Per germline, CDR1 MDHEN and CDR2 SYDVKM. This CDR3 contains 19 residues. With V trimmed by 0 bases and J by 4 bases, 14 bases remained unmatched. CDR3 sequence reads: CASSLWPGQAPGSNQPQHF. For the CDR3, the DNA is TGTGCCAGCAGTTTATGGCCGGGACAGGCCCCAGGGAGTAATCAGCCCCAGCATTTT.

V is TRBV28 and J is TRBJ2-7; D is perhaps TRBD1 or TRBD2 (5 bases each). In germline, CDR1 is MDHEN, CDR2 SYDVKM. This CDR3 has 14 amino acids. Trimming pared 7 bases from V and 2 bases from J, leaving 15 bases between. CDR3 amino acids: CASIRGPTAYEQYF. The CDR3 coding sequence is TGTGCCAGCATTAGGGGACCGACGGCCTACGAGCAGTACTTC.

The chain joins TRBV6-5 to TRBJ2-2, with TRBD2 identical over 9 bases. CDR3 length equals 14 residues. Trimming cost V 10 bases and J 5 bases; bases outside gene matches: 8. The V gene's germline CDR1 is MNHEY and CDR2 SVGAGI. In DNA, the CDR3 is TGTGCCACAGCAAGGCTAGCGGGGACCGGGGAGCTGTTTTTT. Translated, it gives CATARLAGTGELFF.

V and J are TRBV28 and TRBJ1-1; D ambiguous. V lost 8 bases and J lost 0, with 10 bases in between. This CDR3 has 13 residues. Germline CDR1 MDHEN, CDR2 SYDVKM. The CDR3 DNA follows: TGTGCCAGCCGGGAGCCACTGAACACTGAAGCTTTCTTT. This encodes CASREPLNTEAFF.

The rearrangement uses TRBV7-9 and TRBJ2-7; maybe TRBD2 (6 bases). Germline V lookup: CDR1 SEHNR, CDR2 FQNEAQ (reference sequence). V was cut by 3 bases and J by 2 bases, with 8 bases left in between. The CDR3 covers 13 residues. The CDR3 reads CASSFGEAYEQYF. The CDR3, as DNA: TGTGCCAGCAGCTTTGGGGAGGCCTACGAGCAGTACTTC. Looking up the rest from reference TRBV7-9 and TRBJ2-7 gives the full variable domain: DTGVSQNPRHKITKRGQNVTFRCDPISEHNRLYWYRQTLGQGPEFLTYFQNEAQLEKSRLLSDRFSAERPKGSFSTLEIQRTEQGDSAMYLCASSFGEAYEQYFGPGTRLTVT.

This clone appeared a single time. The chain is built from TRBV10-1 and TRBJ2-3; maybe TRBD2 (6 bases). This CDR3 is built from 14 residues. CDR1 and CDR2 from the germline V gene are WNHNN and SYGVQD (reference sequence). The V gene lost 3 bases and the J gene lost 0 bases, with 7 bases spanning the gap. The CDR3: CASSDSGSTDTQYF. In DNA, the CDR3 is TGCGCCAGCAGTGATAGCGGAAGCACAGATACGCAGTATTTT.